Listed here are 32 T cell receptor beta chains from one sample, sequenced in a study of blood T cell repertoires in COVID-19. Generated by immunoSEQ multiplex PCR, the TCRdb table keeps only in-frame clones and is missing some. The profile covers approximately 300,000 clones, with around 88% appearing a single time and roughly 1.1% taken by the ten largest. Sequenced input: peripheral blood. The origin of the receptors is a woman between 45 and 65 years old with acute or convalescent COVID-19.

The J gene is TRBJ1-2, the V gene TRBV29-1; 8 nucleotides align to TRBD1. V lost 8 bases to trimming and J lost 6 bases; unmatched junction nucleotides: 11. The CDR3 has 13 amino acids. Germline V CDR1 and CDR2: SQVTM, ANQGSEA. CDR3 loop: CSSGAGGRDGYTF. CDR3 nucleotides: TGCAGCTCCGGAGCAGGGGGCCGTGATGGCTACACCTTC.

The chain links TRBV9 to TRBJ1-1, with D perhaps matching TRBD1 (5 bases). V was cut by 4 bases and J by 1 base, with 14 bases left in between. This CDR3 is 15 amino acids long. Germline loops: CDR1 SGDLS, CDR2 YYNGEE. In DNA, the CDR3 is TGTGCCAGCAGCCCTCGGGGAGGGGCGAACACTGAAGCTTTCTTT. This sequence encodes CASSPRGGANTEAFF. Variable domain in full (rest from reference TRBV9 and TRBJ1-1): DSGVTQTPKHLITATGQRVTLRCSPRSGDLSVYWYQQSLDQGLQFLIQYYNGEERAKGNILERFSAQQFPDLHSELNLSSLELGDSALYFCASSPRGGANTEAFFGQGTRLTVV.

The rearrangement uses TRBV11-2 and TRBJ2-2; D call uncertain. Between the trimmed V and J ends, which lost 8 bases and 2 bases, there was a span of 9 bases. Germline V gene sequence: CDR1 SGHAT, CDR2 FQNNGV. CDR3 size: 13 residues. This CDR3 is CASPDTNTGELFF. The CDR3 DNA is TGTGCCAGCCCCGATACAAACACCGGGGAGCTGTTTTTT.

V is TRBV19 and J is TRBJ2-5, with D perhaps TRBD2 (6 bases). The CDR3 is made up of 14 amino acids. V lost 5 bases, J lost 2 bases, and 12 bases lay in between. The germline gives CDR1 LNHDA, CDR2 SQIVND (reference sequence). CDR3 protein: CASSPASVQETQYF. The CDR3 DNA sequence: TGTGCCAGTAGTCCGGCTAGCGTACAAGAGACCCAGTACTTC.

V and J are TRBV5-6 and TRBJ1-4; TRBD1 might be the D (6 bases). The V gene's germline CDR1 is SGHDT and CDR2 YYEEEE. V was clipped by 0 bases and J by 6 bases, with 18 bases between them. This CDR3 spans 17 amino acids. Written as DNA, the CDR3 is TGTGCCAGCAGCTTGGCCTTGTATGGGACACAGGATGAAAAACTGTTTTTT. Protein: CASSLALYGTQDEKLFF.

J is TRBJ2-1 and V is TRBV5-6; TRBD2 matches 8 bases. With V trimmed by 1 base and J by 5 bases, 5 bases remained unmatched. This CDR3 comprises 15 residues. Germline values: CDR1 SGHDT, CDR2 YYEEEE. Written as DNA, the CDR3 is TGTGCCAGCAGCTTGCTGAGCGGGGGAAACAATGAGCAGTTCTTC. Amino acid sequence: CASSLLSGGNNEQFF. Combining the CDR3 with reference TRBV5-6 and TRBJ2-1 gives the whole variable domain DAGVTQSPTHLIKTRGQQVTLRCSPKSGHDTVSWYQQALGQGPQFIFQYYEEEERQRGNFPDRFSGHQFPNYSSELNVNALLLGDSALYLCASSLLSGGNNEQFFGPGTRLTVL.

This clone appeared once. The rearrangement uses TRBV4-1 and TRBJ1-1, with D unresolved. This CDR3 has 16 amino acids. Germline V gene lookup returns CDR1 MGHRA and CDR2 YSYEKL. The germline V and J ends were trimmed by 0 bases and 1 base, with 12 bases remaining between them. CDR3 DNA: TGCGCCAGCAGCCAAGATGGCGAGGTGGGGAACACTGAAGCTTTCTTT. This gives the protein CASSQDGEVGNTEAFF.

V is TRBV6-1 and J is TRBJ1-5, with D possibly matching TRBD1 (5 bases). CDR1 and CDR2 (germline): MNHNS, SASEGT. The CDR3 sequence is 19 residues long. The V and J ends lost 4 bases and 0 bases respectively, with 22 bases between them. The CDR3, as DNA: TGTGCCAGCAGTGTCGTCGGGGGGAAGCAACCTTATAGCAATCAGCCCCAGCATTTT. Its protein is CASSVVGGKQPYSNQPQHF.

V gene TRBV6-6 combines with J gene TRBJ2-2; D unresolved. Germline V gives CDR1 MNHNY, CDR2 SVGAGI (reference sequence). Trimming took 6 bases from V and 1 from J, leaving 15 bases between them. The length of the CDR3 is 16 residues. In DNA, the CDR3 is TGTGCCAGCAGCCCCGCTGGGTCAGGGAACACCGGGGAGCTGTTTTTT. Translated, it gives CASSPAGSGNTGELFF.

V and J are TRBV2 and TRBJ2-3; D is uncertain. V dropped 4 bases and J dropped 2 bases, with 16 bases sitting between them. Per the germline V gene, CDR1 is SNHLY and CDR2 is FYNNEI. This CDR3 has 16 amino acids. CDR3 nucleotide sequence: TGTGCCAGCAGTGGCGGCGCCAACATCTTCACAGATACGCAGTATTTT. Its translation is CASSGGANIFTDTQYF.

V is TRBV3-1 (or the pseudogene TRBV3-2) and J is TRBJ2-2, with 9 nucleotides matching TRBD2. The length of the CDR3 is 16 residues. The V segment lost 4 bases and the J segment 1 base; nucleotides outside the gene matches: 4. Germline CDR1 and CDR2: LGHDT and YNNKEL (reference sequence). The CDR3 sequence: CASSLRGGLNTGELFF. The CDR3 coding sequence is TGTGCCAGCAGCCTGCGGGGGGGCCTGAACACCGGGGAGCTGTTTTTT.

There are a few counts of this clone. The rearrangement joins TRBV7-9 to TRBJ1-5; a weak D match, TRBD1 (6 bases). Looked up from germline, CDR1 is SEHNR and CDR2 is FQNEAQ (reference sequence). V lost 0 bases and J 8 bases, leaving 14 bases between the germline ends. The CDR3 runs 15 residues. The DNA of the CDR3 is TGTGCCAGCAGCTTAGCGGGGGCAGGGAGAGAGCCCCAGCATTTT. It encodes CASSLAGAGREPQHF.

The rearrangement uses TRBV6-5 and TRBJ1-2, with D unresolved. Germline assignment: CDR1 MNHEY and CDR2 SVGAGI. Between the trimmed V and J ends, which lost 1 base and 3 bases, there was a span of 6 bases. The CDR3 runs to 13 residues. The CDR3 here is CASSYLQDYGYTF. The CDR3 DNA sequence: TGTGCCAGCAGTTACTTGCAGGACTATGGCTACACCTTC.

Comment on this clone: The junction departs from germline at one end; a sequencing error may be responsible. The V gene is TRBV30, the J gene TRBJ1-2; 8 nucleotides line up with TRBD1. Per the germline V gene, CDR1 is GTSNPN and CDR2 is SVGIG (reference sequence). This CDR3 comprises 16 residues. CDR3 nucleotide sequence: TGTGCCTGGAGTGTACCCTCGACAGGGGCTAAATATGGCTACACCTTC. Its translation is CAWSVPSTGAKYGYTF. Looking up the rest from reference TRBV30 and TRBJ1-2 gives the full variable domain: SQTIHQWPATLVQPVGSPLSLECTVEGTSNPNLYWYRQAAGRGLQLLFYSVGIGQISSEVPQNLSASRPQDRQFILSSKKLLLSDSGFYLCAWSVPSTGAKYGYTFGSGTRLTVV.

The chain is built from TRBV5-1 and TRBJ2-1; the D gene is possibly TRBD1 (5 bases). The V end lost 2 bases, the J end lost 0 bases, and 21 bases lay between the germline ends. The CDR3 totals 19 residues. Germline-derived CDR1 and CDR2 are SGHRS and YFSETQ. Here the CDR3 reads CASSLNPMTDPSSYNEQFF. In DNA form, the CDR3 reads TGCGCCAGCAGCTTAAATCCTATGACAGACCCAAGCTCCTACAATGAGCAGTTCTTC.

For the CDR3, the DNA is TGTGCCAGCAGACCTTCGGGACTAGAGAGATATGAGCAGTTCTTC. Its protein product is CASRPSGLERYEQFF. The rearrangement links TRBV27 to TRBJ2-1, with 8 positions matching TRBD2. Germline CDR1 MNHEY, CDR2 SMNVEV (reference sequence). J lost 8 bases, V lost 6 bases, and 12 bases had no gene match. The CDR3 has 15 residues.

The genes are TRBV27 and TRBJ1-2, with 9 bases that match TRBD1. Trimming at V came to 4 bases and at J to 4 bases, leaving 7 bases not matched to a gene. Germline V gene sequence: CDR1 MNHEY, CDR2 SMNVEV (reference sequence). This CDR3 has 15 residues. The CDR3 region is CASSSQQGAGYGYTF. The CDR3 DNA reads TGTGCCAGCAGTTCACAACAGGGGGCAGGCTATGGCTACACCTTC.

The V and J genes are TRBV9 and TRBJ2-1; D call uncertain. CDR1 and CDR2 from the germline V gene are SGDLS and YYNGEE. The CDR3 covers 13 residues. Deletions cut 0 bases from V and 5 bases from J, with 6 bases between. The CDR3 reads CASSVGLNNEQFF. The CDR3 nucleotides are TGTGCCAGCAGCGTAGGTCTTAACAATGAGCAGTTCTTC.

The V and J genes are TRBV5-1 and TRBJ1-1; 10 bases map to TRBD1. Trimming cost V 1 base and J 5 bases; bases outside gene matches: 5. Germline-derived CDR1 and CDR2 are SGHRS and YFSETQ. This CDR3 is 15 amino acids long. The chain's CDR3 is CASSLRQGARTEAFF. In nucleotides, the CDR3 is TGCGCCAGCAGCTTGAGACAGGGGGCGCGTACTGAAGCTTTCTTT.

The chain employs TRBV7-8 and TRBJ2-7; 7 nucleotides align to TRBD2. The germline CDR1 and CDR2 sequences are SGHVS and FQNEAQ. V lost 1 base to trimming and J lost 1 base; unmatched junction nucleotides: 4. This CDR3 comprises 15 residues. The CDR3 DNA sequence: TGTGCCAGCAGCTTAGAGGGCGGGGGATCCTACGAGCAGTACTTC. Translated: CASSLEGGGSYEQYF.

This clone has a single count. V is TRBV9 and J is TRBJ1-1; 7 bases line up with TRBD1. The CDR3 contains 14 residues. Germline loops: CDR1 SGDLS, CDR2 YYNGEE. The V gene end was trimmed by 3 bases and the J gene end by 4 bases; junction bases not matched to a gene: 6. The CDR3 is CASSAPQGVTEAFF. The CDR3 DNA reads TGTGCCAGCAGCGCCCCCCAGGGGGTCACTGAAGCTTTCTTT.

This clone was counted between two and nine times. The identical CDR3 is also encoded by other nucleotide sequences in the sample. This CDR3 reads CASSQEGLAGGGTDTQYF. Here the CDR3 DNA reads TGTGCCAGCAGCCAAGAGGGACTAGCGGGGGGGGGCACAGATACGCAGTATTTT. This chain connects TRBV3-1 (or the pseudogene TRBV3-2) to TRBJ2-3, with TRBD2 matching over 16 bases. This CDR3 comprises 18 residues. CDR1 is LGHDT, CDR2 YNNKEL, per germline (reference sequence). The junction had 1 base not matched to a gene; V was cut back by 0 bases and J by 1 base.

To note about this clone: Distinct nucleotide sequences in the sample also encode this CDR3. The V and J genes are TRBV12-3 or TRBV12-4 and TRBJ2-7; D call uncertain. The V end was cut by 1 base, the J end by 2 bases, with 6 bases between. The CDR3 consists of 13 residues. The CDR3 region is CASSLGQTYEQYV. In nucleotides, the CDR3 is TGTGCCAGCAGTTTAGGGCAGACCTACGAGCAGTACGTC.

This sequence joins TRBV5-8 and TRBJ2-3; tentative D call: TRBD2 (5 bases). Germline loops: CDR1 SGHTS, CDR2 YDEGEE. CDR3 length: 14 residues. Trimming removed 2 bases at V and 0 bases at J, with 7 bases between. In DNA form, the CDR3 reads TGTGCCAGCAGCTTAAGGACTAGCACAGATACGCAGTATTTT. Encoded protein: CASSLRTSTDTQYF.

The V and J genes are TRBV2 and TRBJ2-3; D not certain. The CDR3 length is 13 residues. The V gene lost 5 bases and the J gene lost 2 bases, with 8 bases spanning the gap. Germline CDR1 and CDR2: SNHLY and FYNNEI. The CDR3 is CASSRQFTDTQYF. In DNA, the CDR3 is TGTGCCAGCAGTCGACAATTCACAGATACGCAGTATTTT.

This chain joins TRBV24-1 and TRBJ2-3; TRBD1 matches 7 bases. The CDR3 length is 17 residues. Trimming removed 2 bases from V and 2 bases from J; junction bases left unmatched: 9. Germline V gene data show CDR1 as KGHDR and CDR2 as SFDVKD. CDR3 sequence (DNA): TGTGCCACCAGTGATTCTCGAGAGGGGGCCTACACAGATACGCAGTATTTT. This codes for CATSDSREGAYTDTQYF.

This clone occurred a few times. The V and J genes are TRBV3-1 (or the pseudogene TRBV3-2) and TRBJ1-5; D possibly corresponds to TRBD1 (5 bases). V lost 4 bases, J lost 6 bases, and 19 bases lay in between. This CDR3 has 16 amino acids. Germline V gene sequence: CDR1 LGHDT, CDR2 YNNKEL (reference sequence). The CDR3 loop is CASSLRGVGGSQPQHF. CDR3 nucleotide sequence: TGTGCCAGCAGCCTCCGCGGGGTGGGGGGTAGTCAGCCCCAGCATTTT.

This clone was picked up one time. The V call is TRBV5-1, the J call TRBJ1-1; 7 bases map to TRBD1. There are 15 residues in the CDR3. From germline, CDR1 is SGHRS and CDR2 YFSETQ. V dropped 4 bases and J dropped 1; count of bases not matched to a gene: 7. Here the CDR3 DNA reads TGCGCCAGCAGCCTAGACAGGGTTCGGAACACTGAAGCTTTCTTT. Protein sequence: CASSLDRVRNTEAFF.

This clone has only a few counts. This chain joins TRBV19 and TRBJ1-3; D unresolved. The CDR3 is 15 amino acids. V was shortened by 3 bases and J by 0 bases, with 9 bases between the two germline ends. CDR1 and CDR2 from the germline V gene are LNHDA and SQIVND (reference sequence). CDR3 residues: CASSISVNSGNTIYF. The DNA of the CDR3 is TGTGCCAGTAGTATTTCCGTAAACTCTGGAAACACCATATATTTT.

The chain recombines TRBV24-1 with TRBJ2-1; 12 positions match TRBD2. Germline CDR1 KGHDR, CDR2 SFDVKD. There are 16 residues in the CDR3. The V segment lost 5 bases and the J segment 4 bases; nucleotides outside the gene matches: 5. The CDR3 nucleotides read TGTGCCACCAGTGGTTCCGGGACTAGCGGGTACAATGAGCAGTTCTTC. Translated, it gives CATSGSGTSGYNEQFF.

This clone was counted a single time. The V and J genes are TRBV5-4 and TRBJ2-3; D possibly corresponds to TRBD2 (6 bases). Germline V gene sequence: CDR1 SGHNT, CDR2 YYREEE (reference sequence). V was trimmed by 0 bases and J by 0 bases, leaving 8 bases between them. The length of the CDR3 is 15 residues. DNA of the CDR3: TGTGCCAGCAGCTTGGGCGGGACTAGCACAGATACGCAGTATTTT. Residues: CASSLGGTSTDTQYF.

V and J are TRBV18 and TRBJ1-2; TRBD1 agrees at 9 bases. This CDR3 has 14 residues. Losses at the gene ends were 6 bases for V and 4 bases for J; bases not matched to a gene: 6. The germline V gene encodes CDR1 KGHSH and CDR2 LQKENI. The CDR3 region has the DNA TGTGCCAGCTCGTCCGGGACAGGGATCTATGGCTACACCTTC. It yields the protein CASSSGTGIYGYTF. Drawing the rest from reference TRBV18 and TRBJ1-2, the complete variable domain is NAGVMQNPRHLVRRRGQEARLRCSPMKGHSHVYWYRQLPEEGLKFMVYLQKENIIDESGMPKERFSAEFPKEGPSILRIQQVVRGDSAAYFCASSSGTGIYGYTFGSGTRLTVV.